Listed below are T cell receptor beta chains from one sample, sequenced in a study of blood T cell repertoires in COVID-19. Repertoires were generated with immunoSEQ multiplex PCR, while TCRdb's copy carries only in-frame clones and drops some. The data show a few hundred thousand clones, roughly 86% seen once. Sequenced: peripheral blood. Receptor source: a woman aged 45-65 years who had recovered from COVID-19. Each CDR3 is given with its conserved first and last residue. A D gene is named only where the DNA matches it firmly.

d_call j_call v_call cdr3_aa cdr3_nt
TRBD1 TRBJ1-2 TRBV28 CASRGTGGEGYTF TGTGCCAGCAGAGGGACAGGGGGAGAAGGCTACACCTTC
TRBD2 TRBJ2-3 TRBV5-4 CASSFGTSVGDTQYF TGTGCCAGCAGCTTCGGGACTAGTGTTGGAGATACGCAGTATTTT
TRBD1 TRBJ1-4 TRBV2 CASNRQGTSEKLFF TGTGCCAGCAATAGACAGGGAACCAGTGAAAAACTGTTTTTT
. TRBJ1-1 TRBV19 CASSSGSLNTEAFF TGTGCCAGTAGTAGCGGGAGCTTGAACACTGAAGCTTTCTTT
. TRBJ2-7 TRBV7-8 CASSLVRQTIAEQYF TGTGCCAGCAGCTTAGTAAGACAGACAATCGCCGAGCAGTACTTC
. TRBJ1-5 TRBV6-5 CAAAQGTHEPQHF TGTGCCGCCGCACAGGGTACGCACGAGCCCCAGCATTTT
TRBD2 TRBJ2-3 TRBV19 CASSIATSAHGSDTQYF TGTGCCAGTAGCATCGCGACTAGCGCTCACGGCTCAGATACGCAGTATTTT
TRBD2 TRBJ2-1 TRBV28 CASRGGATYNEQFF TGTGCCAGCCGCGGGGGGGCGACCTACAATGAGCAGTTCTTC
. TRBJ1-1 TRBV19 CASSLVGDTEAFF TGTGCCAGTAGTCTGGTTGGAGACACTGAAGCTTTCTTT
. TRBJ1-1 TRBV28 CASIIGGRGTEAFF TGTGCCAGCATCATTGGTGGGAGGGGCACTGAAGCTTTCTTT
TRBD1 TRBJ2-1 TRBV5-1 CASSFRDRGSYEQFF TGCGCCAGCAGCTTCCGGGACAGGGGGTCTTATGAGCAGTTCTTC
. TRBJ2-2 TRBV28 CASSPGASNTGELFF TGTGCCAGCAGTCCAGGGGCCTCGAACACCGGGGAGCTGTTTTTT
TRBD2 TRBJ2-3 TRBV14 CASSRQREDLTNTQYF TGTGCCAGCAGCCGCCAGCGGGAGGATCTCACAAATACGCAGTATTTT
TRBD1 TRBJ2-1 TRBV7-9 CASSLLGGRGNEQFF TGTGCCAGCAGCTTATTAGGGGGCCGAGGCAATGAGCAGTTCTTC
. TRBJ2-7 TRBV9 CASSIRGGLSSYEQYF TGTGCCAGCAGCATCAGGGGAGGGTTAAGCTCCTACGAGCAGTACTTC
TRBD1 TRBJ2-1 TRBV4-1 CASSPSPGTEYNEQFF TGCGCCAGCAGCCCCTCGCCGGGGACAGAATACAATGAGCAGTTCTTC
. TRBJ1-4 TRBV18 CASSPDRSGEKLFF TGTGCCAGCTCACCTGACAGGTCGGGAGAAAAACTGTTTTTT
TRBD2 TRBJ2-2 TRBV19 CASRGSGRGGTGELFF TGTGCCAGTAGAGGGTCCGGGAGGGGCGGCACCGGGGAGCTGTTTTTT